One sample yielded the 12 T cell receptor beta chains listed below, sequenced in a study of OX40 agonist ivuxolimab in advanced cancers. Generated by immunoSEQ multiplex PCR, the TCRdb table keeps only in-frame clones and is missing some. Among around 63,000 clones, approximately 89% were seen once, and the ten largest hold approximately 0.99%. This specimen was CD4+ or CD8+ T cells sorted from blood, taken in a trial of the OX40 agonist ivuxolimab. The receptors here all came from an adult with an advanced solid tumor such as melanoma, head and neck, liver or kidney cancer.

The CDR3 DNA reads as TGTGCCAGCAGTCTAGCCGGGACAGGGGGCGGTGGCTACACCTTC. Its protein product is CASSLAGTGGGGYTF. This chain uses TRBV27 with TRBJ1-2; TRBD1 matches 12 bases. The V gene end was trimmed by 5 bases and the J gene end by 7 bases; junction bases not matched to a gene: 8. The CDR3 runs 15 residues. Germline V gene data show CDR1 as MNHEY and CDR2 as SMNVEV (reference sequence).

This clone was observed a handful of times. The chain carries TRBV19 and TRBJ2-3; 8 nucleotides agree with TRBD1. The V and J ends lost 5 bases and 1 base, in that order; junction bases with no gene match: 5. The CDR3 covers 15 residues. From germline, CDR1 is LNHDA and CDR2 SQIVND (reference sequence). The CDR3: CASSSRGQGTDTQYF. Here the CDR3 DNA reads TGTGCCAGTAGTTCGAGGGGACAGGGCACAGATACGCAGTATTTT.

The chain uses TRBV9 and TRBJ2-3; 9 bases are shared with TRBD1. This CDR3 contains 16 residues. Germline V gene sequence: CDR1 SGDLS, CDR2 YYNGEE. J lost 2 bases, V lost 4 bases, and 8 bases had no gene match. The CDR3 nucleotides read TGTGCCAGCAGCCCAGGGACAGGGATGACCACAGATACGCAGTATTTT. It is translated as CASSPGTGMTTDTQYF.

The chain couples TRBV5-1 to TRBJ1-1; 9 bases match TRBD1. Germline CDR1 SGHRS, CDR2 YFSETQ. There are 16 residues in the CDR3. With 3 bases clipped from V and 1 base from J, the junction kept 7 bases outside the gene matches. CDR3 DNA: TGCGCCAGCAGCTCTGGACAGGGGAGTAGGAACACTGAAGCTTTCTTT. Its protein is CASSSGQGSRNTEAFF.

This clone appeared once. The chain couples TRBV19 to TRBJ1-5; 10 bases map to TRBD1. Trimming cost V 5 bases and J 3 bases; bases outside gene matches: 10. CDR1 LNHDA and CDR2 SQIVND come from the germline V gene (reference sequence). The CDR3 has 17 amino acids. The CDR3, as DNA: TGTGCCAGTAGTGCCGGGGGACAGGGGATTTCCAATCAGCCCCAGCATTTT. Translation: CASSAGGQGISNQPQHF.

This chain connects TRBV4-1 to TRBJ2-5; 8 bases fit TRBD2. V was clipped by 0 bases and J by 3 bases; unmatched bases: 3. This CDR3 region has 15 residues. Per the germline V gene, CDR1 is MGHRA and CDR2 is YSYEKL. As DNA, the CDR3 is TGCGCCAGCAGCCAAGATGGTAGCGGGAAAGAGACCCAGTACTTC. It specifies CASSQDGSGKETQYF.

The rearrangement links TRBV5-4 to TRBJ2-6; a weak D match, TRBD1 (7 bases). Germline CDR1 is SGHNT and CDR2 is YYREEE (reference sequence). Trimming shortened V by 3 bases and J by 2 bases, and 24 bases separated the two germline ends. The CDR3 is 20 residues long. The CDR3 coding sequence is TGTGCCAGCAGCTCGGTTACCTTGACAGGGAGGAATCCTGGGGCCAACGTCCTGACTTTC. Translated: CASSSVTLTGRNPGANVLTF.

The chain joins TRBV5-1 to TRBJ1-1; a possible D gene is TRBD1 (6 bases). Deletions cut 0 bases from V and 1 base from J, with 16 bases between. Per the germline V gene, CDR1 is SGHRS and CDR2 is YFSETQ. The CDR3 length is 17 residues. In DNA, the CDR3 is TGCGCCAGCAGCTTGGGAAGGGGGGGCCCCGCGAACACTGAAGCTTTCTTT. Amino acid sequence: CASSLGRGGPANTEAFF.

CDR3 DNA: TGTGCCAGTAGTATTGTACAGCCGAACACCGGGGAGCTGTTTTTT. Encoded protein: CASSIVQPNTGELFF. The rearrangement uses TRBV19 and TRBJ2-2; D ambiguous. CDR1 is LNHDA and CDR2 is SQIVND in the germline V gene (reference sequence). V lost 3 bases and J 0 bases, leaving 8 bases between the germline ends. There are 15 residues in the CDR3.

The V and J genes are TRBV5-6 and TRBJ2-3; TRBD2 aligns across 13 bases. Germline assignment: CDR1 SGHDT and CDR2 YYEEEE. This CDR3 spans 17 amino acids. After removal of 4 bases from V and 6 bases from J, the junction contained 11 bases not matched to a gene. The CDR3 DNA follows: TGTGCCAGCAGCCCCGGGACTAGCGGGGAGCCCTCGGATACGCAGTATTTT. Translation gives CASSPGTSGEPSDTQYF.

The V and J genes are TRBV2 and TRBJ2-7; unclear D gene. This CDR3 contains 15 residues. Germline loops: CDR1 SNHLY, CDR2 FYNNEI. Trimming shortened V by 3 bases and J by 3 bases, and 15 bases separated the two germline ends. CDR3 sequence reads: CASSEDGITNYEQYF. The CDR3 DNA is TGTGCCAGCAGTGAGGATGGGATTACTAACTACGAGCAGTACTTC.

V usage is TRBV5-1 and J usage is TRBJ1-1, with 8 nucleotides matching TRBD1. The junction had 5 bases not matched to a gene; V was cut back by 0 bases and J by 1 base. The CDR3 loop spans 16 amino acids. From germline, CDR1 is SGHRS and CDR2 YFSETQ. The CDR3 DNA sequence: TGCGCCAGCAGCTTGGGGGCCAGGGGGCGGAACACTGAAGCTTTCTTT. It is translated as CASSLGARGRNTEAFF.